The subject of this entry is one T cell receptor beta chain. This entry comes from a study of blood T cell repertoires in COVID-19. Clones were sequenced by immunoSEQ multiplex PCR, and TCRdb holds only the in-frame ones, with some missing. In the table there are 220,000 or so clones, 82% of which are singletons. Trimming cost V 0 bases and J 3 bases, with 5 bases left between them. Germline-derived CDR1 and CDR2 are MNHEY and SMNVEV (reference sequence). There are 13 residues in the CDR3. The V gene is TRBV27, the J gene TRBJ1-2; unclear D gene. The TCR was taken from a woman between 55 and 75 years old who had recovered from COVID-19. The source material was PBMCs or T cells enriched from blood (not recorded which). In nucleotides, the CDR3 is TGTGCCAGCAGTTTATCGAGGGACTATGGCTACACCTTC. The encoded protein is CASSLSRDYGYTF.